The 23 T cell receptor beta chains below come from one sample, sequenced in a study of Ad26.COV2.S vaccination and SARS-CoV-2 variants. Indicated treatment: some 20 received Ad26.COV2.S at low or high dose, single or two shots; a few received placebo; per-sample allocation not given. The study sampled participants on day 63 after the first vaccine or placebo injection. Generated by immunoSEQ multiplex PCR, the TCRdb table keeps only in-frame clones and is missing some. This repertoire shows a few hundred thousand clones, roughly 90% found once; its top ten account for around 5.5%. The specimen comprised peripheral blood, sampled in a trial of Ad26.COV2.S vaccine versus placebo. These receptors came from a person between 18 and 59 years old who received the Ad26.COV2.S COVID-19 vaccine or a placebo.

The chain joins TRBV18 to TRBJ2-1; D call uncertain. Trimming left V 2 bases short and J 0 bases short, with 8 bases between. The CDR3 contains 15 residues. CDR1 KGHSH and CDR2 LQKENI come from the germline V gene. The CDR3 sequence is CASSPVALSYNEQFF. In DNA, the CDR3 is TGTGCCAGCTCACCAGTGGCCCTCTCCTACAATGAGCAGTTCTTC.

Worth noting for this clone: It is likely a read error, because the conserved phenylalanine at the end of the CDR3 is missing. This rearrangement joins TRBV18 to TRBJ1-2, with D possibly matching TRBD1 (5 bases). Trimming removed 5 bases from V and 6 bases from J, with 10 bases in between. The germline gives CDR1 KGHSH, CDR2 LQKENI. The CDR3 has 12 residues. The CDR3 here is CASSSPRDGYTL. The CDR3 coding sequence is TGTGCCAGCTCATCCCCCAGGGATGGCTACACCCTC.

The gene calls are TRBV29-1 and TRBJ2-1; D unclear. Germline CDR1 is SQVTM and CDR2 is ANQGSEA. Deletions cut 3 bases from V and 7 bases from J, with 16 bases between. This CDR3 contains 14 residues. The CDR3 reads CSVERLSVENEQFF. CDR3 sequence (DNA): TGCAGCGTTGAGCGTCTATCTGTTGAGAATGAGCAGTTCTTC.

The V call is TRBV9, the J call TRBJ2-1; TRBD1 agrees at 7 bases. Germline CDR1 is SGDLS and CDR2 is YYNGEE. The V and J ends lost 4 bases and 4 bases, in that order; junction bases with no gene match: 5. This CDR3 is 14 amino acids long. The DNA for the CDR3 is TGTGCCAGCAGCCCTCGACAGGGTTACAATGAGCAGTTCTTC. This translates into CASSPRQGYNEQFF.

The gene calls are TRBV28 and TRBJ1-1, with TRBD1 identical over 8 bases. Germline CDR1 MDHEN, CDR2 SYDVKM. Trimming cost V 6 bases and J 1 base; bases outside gene matches: 4. The CDR3 extends over 14 amino acids. The CDR3 DNA reads as TGTGCCAGCAGCCCCGGACAGGGGAACACTGAAGCTTTCTTT. Translation: CASSPGQGNTEAFF.

CDR3 region: CASSSTGNSPLHF. CDR3 bases: TGTGCCAGCAGTAGCACAGGGAATTCACCCCTCCACTTT. The chain recombines TRBV12-3 or TRBV12-4 with TRBJ1-6; tentative D call: TRBD1 (6 bases). Trimming removed 5 bases at V and 7 bases at J, with 9 bases between. The CDR3 length is 13 residues.

The chain employs TRBV6-2 or TRBV6-3 and TRBJ1-3, with no clear D. The germline V gene encodes CDR1 MNHEY and CDR2 SVGEGT. This CDR3 has 15 residues. Trimming left V 0 bases short and J 4 bases short, with 10 bases between. CDR3 nucleotide sequence: TGTGCCAGCAGTTACTCGTCGTCTGTGGGAAACACCATATATTTT. This codes for CASSYSSSVGNTIYF.

This clone was seen only once. This chain joins TRBV3-1 (or the pseudogene TRBV3-2) and TRBJ2-6; D remains unclear. The CDR3 is 13 amino acids. Germline V gene lookup returns CDR1 LGHDT and CDR2 YNNKEL (reference sequence). Deletions cut 4 bases from V and 0 bases from J, with 1 base between. CDR3 residues: CASSLSGANVLTF. DNA for the CDR3: TGTGCCAGCAGCCTCTCTGGGGCCAACGTCCTGACTTTC.

This chain uses TRBV7-2 with TRBJ2-7, with TRBD2 identical over 9 bases. The CDR3 contains 16 residues. V lost 4 bases to trimming and J lost 7 bases; unmatched junction nucleotides: 14. Germline V gene sequence: CDR1 SGHTA, CDR2 FQGNSA. CDR3 bases: TGTGCCAGCAGCTCGACGCCGGGACTAGCCGGAGCTGAGCAGTACGTC. Protein sequence: CASSSTPGLAGAEQYV.

V and J are TRBV2 and TRBJ1-6, with D perhaps TRBD1 (5 bases). Germline-derived CDR1 and CDR2 are SNHLY and FYNNEI. This CDR3 contains 13 residues. V shed 7 bases and J shed 6 bases, with 10 bases lying between them. The CDR3: CASKRQSNSPLHF. CDR3 sequence (DNA): TGTGCCAGCAAACGACAGAGTAATTCACCCCTCCACTTT.

V and J are TRBV19 and TRBJ1-2; D gene unclear. V lost 7 bases, J lost 8 bases, and 14 bases lay in between. Germline CDR1 and CDR2: LNHDA and SQIVND (reference sequence). This CDR3 is 12 amino acids long. The CDR3 DNA sequence: TGTGCCAGTACCTCGGGATCACGAGGCTACACCTTC. Translating it yields CASTSGSRGYTF.

This rearrangement joins TRBV28 to TRBJ1-5; 11 nucleotides align to TRBD1. Germline loops: CDR1 MDHEN, CDR2 SYDVKM. CDR3 size: 15 residues. With 8 bases clipped from V and 3 bases from J, the junction kept 6 bases outside the gene matches. CDR3 protein: CASREGQGVNQPQHF. The CDR3 coding sequence is TGTGCCAGCCGCGAGGGACAGGGGGTCAATCAGCCCCAGCATTTT.

This chain joins TRBV20-1 and TRBJ2-4; TRBD1 might be the D (6 bases). This CDR3 is 17 amino acids long. The V and J ends lost 3 bases and 3 bases respectively, with 21 bases between them. Germline assignment: CDR1 DFQATT and CDR2 SNEGSKA (reference sequence). The CDR3: CSASFPPGTPGKNIQYF. The CDR3 DNA sequence: TGCAGTGCTAGTTTTCCCCCCGGGACACCCGGCAAAAACATTCAGTACTTC.

This chain uses TRBV5-6 with TRBJ1-4, with D perhaps matching TRBD1 (5 bases). CDR1 and CDR2 (germline): SGHDT, YYEEEE. CDR3 length: 12 amino acids. Trimming stripped 0 bases from V and 8 bases from J, with 5 bases between. The DNA of the CDR3 is TGTGCCAGCAGCTTGGGGGGCGAAAAACTGTTTTTT. Translation: CASSLGGEKLFF.

The V gene is TRBV19, the J gene TRBJ1-5; TRBD1 might be the D (5 bases). V lost 7 bases and J 3 bases, leaving 13 bases between the germline ends. Germline-derived CDR1 and CDR2 are LNHDA and SQIVND (reference sequence). The CDR3 sequence is 14 residues long. Here the CDR3 DNA reads TGTGCCAGTACTGAACGGGACTTCAATCAGCCCCAGCATTTT. This gives the protein CASTERDFNQPQHF.

The chain employs TRBV6-5 and TRBJ1-1, with D maybe TRBD1 (6 bases). The CDR3 sequence is 13 residues long. CDR1 MNHEY and CDR2 SVGAGI come from the germline V gene. V lost 10 bases to trimming and J lost 7 bases, with 19 bases between them. The CDR3 protein is CATREGGAGEAFF. As DNA, the CDR3 is TGTGCCACCAGGGAGGGGGGCGCAGGTGAAGCTTTCTTT.

Comment on this clone: Its ends do not fully match the called genes, so a read error is possible. J is TRBJ1-2 and V is TRBV6-1; TRBD1 aligns across 10 bases. CDR1 is MNHNS and CDR2 is SASEGT in the germline V gene. The length of the CDR3 is 15 residues. The CDR3 nucleotides are TGTGCCAGCAGTGAGGGACAGGGGCTTAACTACGGCTACACCTTC. Its translation: CASSEGQGLNYGYTF.

V gene TRBV12-3 or TRBV12-4 combines with J gene TRBJ2-7; D perhaps matches TRBD2 (5 bases). CDR3 length equals 12 residues. Deletions cut 4 bases from V and 5 bases from J, with 9 bases between. The CDR3 loop is CASSSRLHEQYF. DNA for the CDR3: TGTGCCAGCAGTTCGAGACTACACGAGCAGTACTTC.

The gene calls are TRBV5-4 and TRBJ1-4; 7 bases are shared with TRBD1. This CDR3 is 15 amino acids long. After removal of 1 base from V and 4 bases from J, the junction contained 4 bases not matched to a gene. Germline loops: CDR1 SGHNT, CDR2 YYREEE (reference sequence). The CDR3 coding sequence is TGTGCCAGCAGCTTGTGGGGACAGAGTAATGAAAAACTGTTTTTT. It specifies CASSLWGQSNEKLFF.

This chain joins TRBV27 and TRBJ1-2, with D uncertain. This CDR3 spans 13 amino acids. Germline lookup yields CDR1 MNHEY and CDR2 SMNVEV (reference sequence). V was clipped by 3 bases and J by 4 bases, with 9 bases between them. CDR3 nucleotide sequence: TGTGCCAGCAGTTTTGGGGTTCGCTATGGCTACACCTTC. Amino acids: CASSFGVRYGYTF.

The chain employs TRBV5-1 and TRBJ1-2; TRBD1 aligns across 7 bases. The J segment lost 7 bases and the V segment lost 3 bases, leaving 6 bases of the junction unmatched. Germline loops: CDR1 SGHRS, CDR2 YFSETQ. This CDR3 has 13 amino acids. CDR3 amino acids: CASSSTGNSGYTF. The CDR3 DNA reads as TGCGCCAGCAGCTCGACAGGGAACAGTGGCTACACCTTC.

V and J are TRBV2 and TRBJ1-5; a possible D gene is TRBD1 (5 bases). The length of the CDR3 is 14 residues. Germline V lookup: CDR1 SNHLY, CDR2 FYNNEI. The germline V and J ends were trimmed by 5 bases and 1 base, with 9 bases remaining between them. The CDR3 bases are TGTGCCAGCAGTCCAGGGTCGAGCAATCAGCCCCAGCATTTT. Translating it yields CASSPGSSNQPQHF.

V usage is TRBV23-1 and J usage is TRBJ1-2; D is possibly TRBD1 (5 bases). TRBV23-1 is flagged as an ORF with uncertain function. The CDR3 has 15 residues. Trimming removed 6 bases at V and 3 bases at J, with 17 bases between. DNA for the CDR3: TGCGCCAGCAGCCACCGGAGGCAGGGCTACTATGGCTACACCTTC. Amino acid sequence: CASSHRRQGYYGYTF.